This T cell receptor beta chain derives from a study of CD8+ T cells in alopecia areata. Extraction and reverse transcription of RNA yielded cDNA as the sequencing template. Data came from immunoSEQ multiplex PCR; TCRdb stores just in-frame clones and leaves some out. Of roughly 150,000 clones listed, around 55% are singletons. This CDR3 has 13 amino acids. Germline V CDR1 and CDR2: SGHVS, FQNEAQ. Trimming left V 3 bases short and J 5 bases short, with 10 bases between. This clone was seen a handful of times. The V call is TRBV7-8, the J call TRBJ2-5; D possibly corresponds to TRBD2 (6 bases). Sequencing used CD4+ T cells sorted from blood. The TCR was taken from a human donor in good health. The CDR3 DNA reads TGTGCCAGCAGCTTGGGGAGGTTCGAGACCCAGTACTTC. It specifies CASSLGRFETQYF.